A selection of T cell receptor beta chains follows, all from one sample in a study of cytomegalovirus exposure and HLA in healthy donors. Method: immunoSEQ multiplex PCR; TCRdb's copy keeps in-frame clones and lacks some. The sample has about 78,000 clones; 63% are singletons. Sequencing was carried out using PBMCs. These receptors were collected from a man aged 25 to 40 in good health and CMV-seropositive. Both conserved end residues are part of each CDR3. A D gene is named only where the DNA matches it firmly. Clone size is not always given. Where it is, it says once, few, many or a class for expanded clones.

clone size,D gene,J gene,V gene,CDR3 DNA,CDR3 protein
once,.,TRBJ2-1,TRBV10-2,TGCGCCAGCAGCCCCCGGGGTGTTAATGAGCAGTTCTTC,CASSPRGVNEQFF
.,.,TRBJ1-3,TRBV6-5,TGTGCCAGCAGTCCCACAGGAAGCTCTGGAAACACCATATATTTT,CASSPTGSSGNTIYF
.,.,TRBJ1-2,TRBV6-1,TGTGCCAGCAACGGACAGTCTGATGGCTACACCTTC,CASNGQSDGYTF
.,TRBD1,TRBJ1-2,TRBV2,TGTGCCAGCAGCGACAGGGACCAGGGTAGCTACACCTTC,CASSDRDQGSYTF
few,TRBD2,TRBJ2-7,TRBV5-4,TGTGCCAGCAGCTTCGATTATAGCGGGAGTGGAACCTACGAGCAGTACTTC,CASSFDYSGSGTYEQYF
.,.,TRBJ1-6,TRBV5-1,TGCGCCAGCAGCTTAGACACGGCGAATTCACCCCTCCACTTT,CASSLDTANSPLHF
.,.,TRBJ2-5,TRBV28,TGTGCCAGCAGCCAGGGCTCTGAGACCCAGTACTTC,CASSQGSETQYF
.,.,TRBJ2-7,TRBV7-2,TGTGCCAGCAGCTTCCATCCTAGTCTGACGGGATTCTACGAGCAGTACTTC,CASSFHPSLTGFYEQYF
.,TRBD1,TRBJ1-5,TRBV7-3,TGTGCCAGCAGCGGACGACAGGGGGCGAACCAGCCCCAGCATTTT,CASSGRQGANQPQHF
.,TRBD1,TRBJ1-1,TRBV7-2,TGTGCCAGCAGCCAAAGAGGGGGCCGGCACACTGAAGCTTTCTTT,CASSQRGGRHTEAFF
few,TRBD1,TRBJ2-1,TRBV6-5,TGTGCCAGCACCATCCAGGGGGACTCCTACAATGAGCAGTTCTTC,CASTIQGDSYNEQFF
few,.,TRBJ2-7,TRBV19,TGTGCCAGTAGTATAGATGGCAAGGGGCTCTACGAGCAGTACTTC,CASSIDGKGLYEQYF
.,.,TRBJ2-3,TRBV5-1,TGCGCCAGCAGCTCCCGCCGCGACAGAACTAGCACAGATACGCAGTATTTT,CASSSRRDRTSTDTQYF
few,TRBD2,TRBJ2-7,TRBV6-5,TGTGCCAGCAGTTACCCACTAGCGGGAGGGCCCTACGAGCAGTACTTC,CASSYPLAGGPYEQYF
.,TRBD1,TRBJ2-7,TRBV5-1,TGCGCCAGCAGCTTCGGGACAGGGGGCGCCTACGAGCAGTACTTC,CASSFGTGGAYEQYF
few,.,TRBJ2-7,TRBV27,TGTGCCAGCAGTTTATCGATTCCCAGACAGAGCTCCTACGAGCAGTACTTC,CASSLSIPRQSSYEQYF
.,.,TRBJ2-1,TRBV6-5,TGTGCCAGCAGGTTGACAGATGAGCAGTTCTTC,CASRLTDEQFF
once,.,TRBJ2-2,TRBV5-1,TGCGCCAGCAGCTTGGGCCCAGGGGAAACCGGGGAGCTGTTTTTT,CASSLGPGETGELFF
.,.,TRBJ1-2,TRBV5-6,TGTGCCAGCAGCTTGATGCGGGTCGCAGGACTTGCTAACTATGGCTACACCTTC,CASSLMRVAGLANYGYTF
.,TRBD1,TRBJ2-1,TRBV6-5,TGTGCCAGCAGTTACTCGGTAACAGGGGTAAATGAGCAGTTCTTC,CASSYSVTGVNEQFF
.,TRBD1,TRBJ2-5,TRBV2,TGTGCCAGCAGTCGCGAGCTAGCAGGGGGCGGAGAGACCCAGTACTTC,CASSRELAGGGETQYF
.,.,TRBJ2-1,TRBV2,TGTGCCAGCTATCGTACAGGGAACTACAATGAGCAGTTCTTC,CASYRTGNYNEQFF
.,TRBD1,TRBJ2-2,TRBV28,TGTGCCAGCAGGGGACAGGCCCACACCGGGGAGCTGTTTTTT,CASRGQAHTGELFF
many,TRBD1,TRBJ2-7,TRBV4-1,TGCGCCAGCAGCCCGGACAGGTCGGTAAACGAGCAGTACTTC,CASSPDRSVNEQYF
.,TRBD1,TRBJ1-1,TRBV7-2,TGTGCCAGCAGCTCGGACAGGCACACTGAAGCTTTCTTT,CASSSDRHTEAFF
.,.,TRBJ1-2,TRBV13,TGTGCCAGCAGCTTGGTAAAGGGGAACTATGGCTACACCTTC,CASSLVKGNYGYTF
.,TRBD2,TRBJ2-7,TRBV11-2,TGTGCCAGCAGCGGTACTAGCGGGAGTGCCTCCGAGCAGTACTTC,CASSGTSGSASEQYF
.,TRBD2,TRBJ2-5,TRBV6-6,TGTGCCAGCCTCAGCGGGAGGTCGGGTGAGCAGTACTTC,CASLSGRSGEQYF
.,TRBD1,TRBJ1-1,TRBV15,TGTGCCACCAGCCCTAGACAGGGATGGTCGAACACTGAAGCTTTCTTT,CATSPRQGWSNTEAFF
.,TRBD2,TRBJ2-7,TRBV10-2,TGCGCCAGCAGTCCAACTAGCGGCTCCTACGAGCAGTACTTC,CASSPTSGSYEQYF
.,.,TRBJ1-5,TRBV2,TGTGCCAGCAGTGAACAGGGAATGAATCAGCCCCAGCATTTT,CASSEQGMNQPQHF
.,TRBD1,TRBJ2-1,TRBV19,TGTGCCAGTATGGGACAGGGGAGCAATGAGCAGTTCTTC,CASMGQGSNEQFF
.,TRBD2,TRBJ2-7,TRBV28,TGTGCCAGCAGAGGGACTAGCGGGCAGTACGAACAGTACTTC,CASRGTSGQYEQYF
.,.,TRBJ1-2,TRBV7-2,TGTGCCAGCAGCCCAGTTGCTCAGGCTGGCTACACCTTC,CASSPVAQAGYTF
.,TRBD2,TRBJ2-5,TRBV6-5,TGTGCCAGCAGCCCCGGGGGGTTAAAGGCAGAGACCCAGTACTTC,CASSPGGLKAETQYF
.,TRBD1,TRBJ2-7,TRBV27,TGTGCCAGCAGTCCCACCCCGGACAGGCACTACGAGCAGTACTTC,CASSPTPDRHYEQYF
once,.,TRBJ2-5,TRBV29-1,TGCAGCGTTCGGCAGGGATACCAAGAGACCCAGTACTTC,CSVRQGYQETQYF
.,.,TRBJ2-7,TRBV28,TGTGCCAGCCTATCCGCCCGCGAGCAGTACTTC,CASLSAREQYF
.,TRBD2,TRBJ2-5,TRBV9,TGTGCCAGCAGCGTAGCACCCGGGGAGGGTGAGACCCAGTACTTC,CASSVAPGEGETQYF
.,TRBD2,TRBJ2-5,TRBV9,TGTGCCAGCAGCGGGCGAGCGGGGGGGCCAAAAGAGACCCAGTACTTC,CASSGRAGGPKETQYF
.,.,TRBJ1-5,TRBV18,TGTGCCAGCTCACCCCCGGGTAGCAATCAGCCCCAGCATTTT,CASSPPGSNQPQHF
.,.,TRBJ2-3,TRBV7-2,TGTGCCAGCAGCTTATCCGTCTCAAGGGGTACAGATACGCAGTATTTT,CASSLSVSRGTDTQYF
.,.,TRBJ2-2,TRBV10-2,TGCGCCAGCAGTGGCCACAGGGAAAACACCGGGGAGCTGTTTTTT,CASSGHRENTGELFF
.,TRBD2,TRBJ2-2,TRBV29-1,TGCAGCGTTGAGGCGGGGGGGGGCACCGGGGAGCTGTTTTTT,CSVEAGGGTGELFF
.,TRBD1,TRBJ1-4,TRBV7-7,TGTGCCAGCAGTCAACTTACAGGGGCGGCTAATGAAAAACTGTTTTTT,CASSQLTGAANEKLFF
.,.,TRBJ1-4,TRBV7-9,TGTGCCAGCAGCCGCTCCGAGATGTTTAGAGAAAAACTGTTTTTT,CASSRSEMFREKLFF
.,.,TRBJ2-7,TRBV19,TGTGCCAGTAGTATTCGCCTGCGGACAGCCTACGAGCAGTACTTC,CASSIRLRTAYEQYF
.,TRBD2,TRBJ2-2,TRBV7-9,TGTGCCAGCAGCTCCCCGGGACTAGCGCTAACCGGGGAGCTGTTTTTT,CASSSPGLALTGELFF
once,.,TRBJ2-1,TRBV11-3,TGTGCCAGCAGCCTTCGGGACAAGCTCAATGAGCAGTTCTTC,CASSLRDKLNEQFF
.,.,TRBJ2-5,TRBV28,TGTGCCAGCAGTTCCTCCGGGACATCAAAAGAGACCCAGTACTTC,CASSSSGTSKETQYF